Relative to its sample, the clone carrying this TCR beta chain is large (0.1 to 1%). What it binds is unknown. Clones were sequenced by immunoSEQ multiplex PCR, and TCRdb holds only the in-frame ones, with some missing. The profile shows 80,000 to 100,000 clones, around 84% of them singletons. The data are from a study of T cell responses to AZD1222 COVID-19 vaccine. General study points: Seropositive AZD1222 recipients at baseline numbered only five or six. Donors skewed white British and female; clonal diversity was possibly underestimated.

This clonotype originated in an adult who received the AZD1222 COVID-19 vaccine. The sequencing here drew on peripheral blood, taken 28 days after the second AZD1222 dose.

CDR3 DNA sequence: TGTGCCAGCAGCCCCTCCCCGAGGGTGGAGCAGTACTTC. Protein sequence: CASSPSPRVEQYF. V is TRBV13 and J is TRBJ2-7, with D perhaps matching TRBD2 (5 bases). The length of the CDR3 is 13 residues. The V and J ends lost 5 bases and 7 bases respectively, with 15 bases between them. Germline V gene data show CDR1 as PRHDT and CDR2 as FYEKMQ (reference sequence).